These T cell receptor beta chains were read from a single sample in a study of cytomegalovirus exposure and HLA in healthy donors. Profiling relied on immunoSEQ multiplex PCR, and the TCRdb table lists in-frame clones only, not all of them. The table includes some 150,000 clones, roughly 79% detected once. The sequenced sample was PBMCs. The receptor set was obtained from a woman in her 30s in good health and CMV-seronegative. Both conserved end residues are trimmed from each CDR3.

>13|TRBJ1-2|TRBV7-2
ASSQEVSSNYGYT
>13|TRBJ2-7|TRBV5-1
ASSLQRGGSYEQY
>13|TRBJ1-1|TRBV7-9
ASSLAQGATTEAF
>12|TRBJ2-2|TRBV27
ASSSTENTGELF
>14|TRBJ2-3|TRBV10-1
ASSDPGGGRRDTQY
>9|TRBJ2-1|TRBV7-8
ASSFDRDSF
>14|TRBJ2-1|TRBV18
ASSSQGASSYNEQF
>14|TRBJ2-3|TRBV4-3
ASSQGLAGVSDTQY
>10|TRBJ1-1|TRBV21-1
AGGGWITEAF
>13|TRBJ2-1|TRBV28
ASSRGALSYNEQF
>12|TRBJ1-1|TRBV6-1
ASSARLSNTEAF
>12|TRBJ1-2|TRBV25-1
ASSEYLPSGGYT
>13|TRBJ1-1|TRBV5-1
ATRSTGEQNTEAF
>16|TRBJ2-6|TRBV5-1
ASSLAGQGVAGANVLT
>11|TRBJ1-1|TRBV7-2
ASSLRDSLEAF
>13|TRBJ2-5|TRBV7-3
ASSLLAGSLETQY
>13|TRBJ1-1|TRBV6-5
ASSYGTGGNTEAF
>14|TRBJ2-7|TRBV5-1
ASSFGTGGAPYEQY
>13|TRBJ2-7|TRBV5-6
ASSSIRQGRYEQY
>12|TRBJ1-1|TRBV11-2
ASSPQGLGTEAF
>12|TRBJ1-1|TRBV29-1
SVGTGQLNTEAF
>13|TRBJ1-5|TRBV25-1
ASSEPGTGKGPQH
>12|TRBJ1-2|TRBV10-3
AISGQGENYGYT
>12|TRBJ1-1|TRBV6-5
ASSFKGGGTEAF
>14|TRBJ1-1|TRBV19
ASSILTGRGNTEAF
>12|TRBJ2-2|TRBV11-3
ASSSLQGAGELF
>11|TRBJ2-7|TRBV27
ASKRTASYEQY
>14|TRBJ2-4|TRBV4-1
ASSQGLILAKNIQY
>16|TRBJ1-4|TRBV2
ASSRGGQGPIFNEKLF
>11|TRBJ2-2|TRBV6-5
ASTGTEDGELF
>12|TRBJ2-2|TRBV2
ARGRGTNTGELF
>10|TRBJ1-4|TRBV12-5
ASGLGQGKLF
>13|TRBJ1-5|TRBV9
ASSVEGTSNQPQH
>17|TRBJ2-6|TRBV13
ASSLPGQGTISGANVLT
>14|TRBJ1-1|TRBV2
ASSDVPGGLRTEAF
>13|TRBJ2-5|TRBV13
ASSRGIGAGETQY
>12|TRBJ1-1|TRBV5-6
ASSARTVVTEAF
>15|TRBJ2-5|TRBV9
ASSTGGAGGVQETQY
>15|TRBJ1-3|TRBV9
ASSQSTGSGSGNTIY
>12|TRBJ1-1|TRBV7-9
ASSLVGEEAEAF
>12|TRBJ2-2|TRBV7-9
ASSLRLAGGELF
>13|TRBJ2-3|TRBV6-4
ASSDSTGHTDTQY
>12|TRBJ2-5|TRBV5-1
ASSWGWATETQY
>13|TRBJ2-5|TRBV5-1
ASSLGQGIQETQY
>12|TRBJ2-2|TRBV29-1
SVNVQGAAGELF
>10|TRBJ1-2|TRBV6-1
ASSEQGYGYT
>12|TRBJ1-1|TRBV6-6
ASSGGDSNTEAF
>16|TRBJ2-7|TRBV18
ASSPPAPGTHLLGEQY
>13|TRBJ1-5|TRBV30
AWGDEDRGNQPQH
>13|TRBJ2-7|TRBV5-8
ASQNQRGNSYEQY
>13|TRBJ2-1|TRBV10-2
ASSESRGGKDEQF
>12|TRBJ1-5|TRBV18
ASSVQGSVEPQH
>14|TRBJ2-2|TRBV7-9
ASSPRGTKLGGELF
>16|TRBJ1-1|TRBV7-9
ASSSQSQTGGRNTEAF
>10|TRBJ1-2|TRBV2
ATPGQAWGYT
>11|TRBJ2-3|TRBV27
ASSLLGTDTQY